The source of this T cell receptor beta chain is a study of T cell responses to AZD1222 COVID-19 vaccine. General observations from the study: In all cases, repertoires were sampled only after the peak T cell response. Possibly, clonal diversity was underestimated; donors were largely white British and included more females.

As regards this clone: What it binds is unknown.

Pooling was applied to second doses at about 4 or about 12 weeks. The CDR3 totals 17 residues. In germline, CDR1 is SGHDN, CDR2 FVKESK. With V trimmed by 4 bases and J by 1 base, 12 bases remained unmatched. The protocol was immunoSEQ multiplex PCR, while the TCRdb copy is restricted to in-frame clones and leaves out a portion. Here the sample spans about 130,000 clones, about nine tenths being singletons. V is TRBV14 and J is TRBJ1-2; TRBD1 matches 7 bases. The sequence derives from an adult who received the AZD1222 COVID-19 vaccine. The sequences come from peripheral blood, collected 28 days after the second AZD1222 dose. The CDR3 spells CASSPTRGHKDNYGYTF. The DNA for the CDR3 is TGTGCCAGCAGCCCTACGAGGGGGCACAAAGATAACTATGGCTACACCTTC.